The present T cell receptor beta chain was sequenced within a study of a mutant IDH1 vaccine in newly diagnosed glioma. Study overall: Patients had received radiotherapy, temozolomide, or both previously, most receiving both.

The length of the CDR3 is 19 residues. V lost 4 bases and J 0 bases, leaving 22 bases between the germline ends. CDR1 and CDR2 from the germline V gene are SGHNT and YYREEE (reference sequence). The protocol was immunoSEQ multiplex PCR, while the TCRdb copy is restricted to in-frame clones and leaves out a portion. Here the sample spans about 51,000 clones, around 80% being singletons. Remarks on this clone: Its matching antigen is unknown.

Time point indicated: week 5, during vaccination. One vaccine dose held 300 ug of mutant IDH1 20-mer peptide and came with topical imiquimod. The clonotype comes from a middle-aged man with glioma. The chain couples TRBV5-4 to TRBJ2-2; tentative D call: TRBD2 (5 bases). Sequences were derived from PBMCs, sampled from a glioma patient whose treatment included an IDH1 peptide vaccine. The DNA of the CDR3 is TGTGCCAGCAGCCCCCGCCCTGAGTATGAGGGCTCGAACACCGGGGAGCTGTTTTTT. Translation gives CASSPRPEYEGSNTGELFF.